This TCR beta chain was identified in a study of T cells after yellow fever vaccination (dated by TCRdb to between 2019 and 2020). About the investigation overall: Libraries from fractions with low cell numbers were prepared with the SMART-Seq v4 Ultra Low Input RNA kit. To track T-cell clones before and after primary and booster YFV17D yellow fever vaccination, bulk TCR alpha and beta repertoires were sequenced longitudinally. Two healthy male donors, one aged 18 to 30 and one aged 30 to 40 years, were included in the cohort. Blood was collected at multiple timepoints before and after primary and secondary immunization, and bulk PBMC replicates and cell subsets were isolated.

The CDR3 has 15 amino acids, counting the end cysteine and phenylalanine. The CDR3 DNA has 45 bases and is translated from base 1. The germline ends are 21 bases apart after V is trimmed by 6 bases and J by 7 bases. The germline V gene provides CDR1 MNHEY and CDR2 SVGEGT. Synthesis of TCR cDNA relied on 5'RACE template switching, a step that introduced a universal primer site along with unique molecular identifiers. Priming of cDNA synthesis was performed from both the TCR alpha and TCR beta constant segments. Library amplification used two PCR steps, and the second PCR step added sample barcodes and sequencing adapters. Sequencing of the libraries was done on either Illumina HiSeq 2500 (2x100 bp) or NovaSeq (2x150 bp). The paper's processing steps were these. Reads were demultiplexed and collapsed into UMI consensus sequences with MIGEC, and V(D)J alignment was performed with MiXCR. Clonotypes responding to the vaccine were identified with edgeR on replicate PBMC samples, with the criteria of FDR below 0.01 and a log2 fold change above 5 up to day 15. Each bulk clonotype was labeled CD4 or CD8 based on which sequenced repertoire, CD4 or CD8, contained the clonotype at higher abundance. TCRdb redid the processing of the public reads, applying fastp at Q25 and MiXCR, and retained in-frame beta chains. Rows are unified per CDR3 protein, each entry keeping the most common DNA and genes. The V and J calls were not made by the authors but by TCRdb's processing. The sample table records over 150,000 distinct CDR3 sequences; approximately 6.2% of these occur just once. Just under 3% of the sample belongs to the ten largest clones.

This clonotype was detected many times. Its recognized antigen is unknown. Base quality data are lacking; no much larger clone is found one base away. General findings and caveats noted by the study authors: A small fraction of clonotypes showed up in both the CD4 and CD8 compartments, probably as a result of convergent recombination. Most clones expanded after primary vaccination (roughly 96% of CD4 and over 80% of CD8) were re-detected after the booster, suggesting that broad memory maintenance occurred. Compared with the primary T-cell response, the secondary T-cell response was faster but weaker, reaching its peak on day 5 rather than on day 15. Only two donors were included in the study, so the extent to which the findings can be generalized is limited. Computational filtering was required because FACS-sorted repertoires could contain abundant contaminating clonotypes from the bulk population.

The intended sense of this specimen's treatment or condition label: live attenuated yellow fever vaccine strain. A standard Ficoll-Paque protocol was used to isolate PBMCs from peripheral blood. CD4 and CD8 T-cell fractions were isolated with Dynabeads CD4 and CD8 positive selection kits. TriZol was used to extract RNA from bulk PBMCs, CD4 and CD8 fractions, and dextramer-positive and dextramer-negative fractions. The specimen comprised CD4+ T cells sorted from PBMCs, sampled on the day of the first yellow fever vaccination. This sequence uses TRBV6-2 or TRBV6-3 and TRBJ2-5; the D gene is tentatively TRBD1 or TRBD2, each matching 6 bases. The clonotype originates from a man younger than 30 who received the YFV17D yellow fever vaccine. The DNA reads TGTGCCAGCAGCCCCGGGGGCGCCGGATTATTGACCCAGTACTTC. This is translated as CASSPGGAGLLTQYF.